This T cell receptor (beta chain) emerged from a study of control samples from healthy donors and cancer patients. Trimming removed 10 bases at V and 7 bases at J, with 16 bases between. This CDR3 has 13 amino acids. Germline loops: CDR1 MDHEN, CDR2 SYDVKM. Using immunoSEQ multiplex PCR, the repertoire was profiled, and TCRdb retains in-frame clones only, with some absent. The sample comprises about 120,000 clones, 85% to 95% of which are singletons, and 3.6% rests with the top ten. The sequenced sample was blood. The V gene is TRBV28, the J gene TRBJ2-2, with D maybe TRBD2 (7 bases). This receptor was obtained from a man in his thirties or forties in good health. CDR3 DNA: TGTGCCATTCGGGGGGCCGGGGTCGGGGAGCTGTTTTTT. It translates to CAIRGAGVGELFF.